Each of the 16 T cell receptor beta chains below was sequenced from the same sample in a study of cytomegalovirus exposure and HLA in healthy donors. Primers: 60 Vbeta forward and 13 Jbeta reverse. Data came from immunoSEQ multiplex PCR; TCRdb stores just in-frame clones and leaves some out. The data contain under 200,000 clones, around 75% of them singletons. The sample consisted of PBMCs. These receptor sequences come from a woman between 50 and 59 years old in good health and CMV-seropositive.

J is TRBJ1-2 and V is TRBV6-6, with D possibly TRBD1 on 5 matching bases. The CDR3 runs to 13 residues. V lost 7 bases and J lost 7, with 16 bases in between. Germline V CDR1 and CDR2: MNHNY, SVGAGI (reference sequence). The CDR3 spells CASTDWGDSGYTF. In nucleotides, the CDR3 is TGTGCCAGCACCGACTGGGGGGATTCTGGCTACACCTTC.

The chain combines TRBV7-6 with TRBJ2-3; perhaps TRBD2 as D (5 bases). Germline V CDR1 and CDR2: SGHVS, FNYEAQ. The length of the CDR3 is 17 residues. V gave up 5 bases and J gave up 2 bases, with 20 bases separating them. CDR3 nucleotide sequence: TGTGCCAGCAGCCTGGAGGCTGAGGGCACCACCACAGATACGCAGTATTTT. Protein sequence: CASSLEAEGTTTDTQYF.

The CDR3 loop is CASSISGEGNQPQHF. CDR3 sequence (DNA): TGTGCCAGCAGTATCTCAGGGGAAGGCAATCAGCCCCAGCATTTT. This rearrangement joins TRBV6-1 to TRBJ1-5, with D perhaps matching TRBD1 (6 bases). The CDR3 contains 15 residues. Trimming cost V 5 bases and J 2 bases, with 13 bases left between them. The germline CDR1 and CDR2 sequences are MNHNS and SASEGT.

The V call is TRBV18, the J call TRBJ2-5, with D perhaps matching TRBD1 (5 bases). Germline loops: CDR1 KGHSH, CDR2 LQKENI. V dropped 5 bases and J dropped 4 bases, with 14 bases sitting between them. The CDR3 runs 14 residues. The CDR3 sequence is CASSDSRGPETQYF. The CDR3 DNA follows: TGTGCCAGCTCAGATTCAAGGGGTCCAGAGACCCAGTACTTC. Full variable domain (remainder filled in from reference TRBV18 and TRBJ2-5): NAGVMQNPRHLVRRRGQEARLRCSPMKGHSHVYWYRQLPEEGLKFMVYLQKENIIDESGMPKERFSAEFPKEGPSILRIQQVVRGDSAAYFCASSDSRGPETQYFGPGTRLLVL.

The chain employs TRBV27 and TRBJ1-1; D not resolved. The CDR3 length is 12 residues. Looked up from germline, CDR1 is MNHEY and CDR2 is SMNVEV (reference sequence). Between the trimmed V and J ends, which lost 3 bases and 11 bases, there was a span of 13 bases. In DNA form, the CDR3 reads TGTGCCAGCAGTTTCCTAGGCCAGCGTGCTTTCTTT. Its protein product is CASSFLGQRAFF.

The chain joins TRBV11-2 to TRBJ2-2; 9 bases align to TRBD1. V trimming: 0 bases; J trimming: 7 bases; junction bases outside the gene matches: 9. This CDR3 region has 17 residues. CDR1 and CDR2 (germline): SGHAT, FQNNGV. The CDR3 loop reads CASSLEPDRGDDGELFF. The CDR3 nucleotides read TGTGCCAGCAGCTTAGAGCCCGACAGGGGGGACGACGGGGAGCTGTTTTTT.

This clone has a handful of counts. Other DNA sequences within the sample encode an identical CDR3. The V and J genes are TRBV7-9 and TRBJ1-2; D might be TRBD1 (5 bases). The V gene's germline CDR1 is SEHNR and CDR2 FQNEAQ (reference sequence). The length of the CDR3 is 16 residues. The germline V and J ends were trimmed by 4 bases and 4 bases, with 19 bases remaining between them. CDR3 amino acids: CASSYSAPLGVYGYTF. DNA for the CDR3: TGTGCCAGCAGCTACTCGGCCCCTTTAGGGGTCTATGGCTACACCTTC.

The CDR3 coding sequence is TGTGCCAGCAGCTTAGGAGCAAATTCACCCCTCCACTTT. Translating gives CASSLGANSPLHF. The chain joins TRBV7-9 to TRBJ1-6; the D is unclear. This CDR3 is 13 amino acids long. V lost 1 base to trimming and J lost 7 bases, with 5 bases between them. Germline V gives CDR1 SEHNR, CDR2 FQNEAQ (reference sequence).

The genes are TRBV5-6 and TRBJ1-4; a possible D gene is TRBD1 (5 bases). Germline-derived CDR1 and CDR2 are SGHDT and YYEEEE. V was cut by 0 bases and J by 7 bases, with 13 bases left in between. The CDR3 consists of 15 residues. CDR3 sequence reads: CASSLGTLGGEKLFF. CDR3 DNA: TGTGCCAGCAGCTTGGGTACACTCGGGGGTGAAAAACTGTTTTTT.

The chain recombines TRBV5-1 with TRBJ2-2; unclear D gene. The CDR3 has 14 amino acids. CDR1 and CDR2 (germline): SGHRS, YFSETQ. The V gene lost 4 bases and the J gene lost 3 bases, with 10 bases spanning the gap. CDR3 sequence (DNA): TGCGCCAGCAGCAGAGACTCGGACACCGGGGAGCTGTTTTTT. This gives the protein CASSRDSDTGELFF.

The chain is built from TRBV2 and TRBJ1-1, with a weak D call TRBD1 (6 bases). This CDR3 region has 13 residues. The ends were cut back, 5 bases at V and 7 bases at J, with 14 bases in the middle. CDR1 SNHLY and CDR2 FYNNEI come from the germline V gene. The CDR3 DNA sequence: TGTGCCAGCAGTCCACAGGGAAGGAATGAAGCTTTCTTT. This gives the protein CASSPQGRNEAFF.

This chain links TRBV5-1 with TRBJ1-6, with D perhaps TRBD1 (6 bases). Per the germline V gene, CDR1 is SGHRS and CDR2 is YFSETQ. The ends were cut back, 4 bases at V and 5 bases at J, with 16 bases in the middle. The length of the CDR3 is 16 residues. The CDR3 loop reads CASSKGGTTDNSPLHF. In DNA, the CDR3 is TGCGCCAGCAGCAAGGGTGGGACAACCGATAATTCACCCCTCCACTTT.

This clone was seen only a few times. The CDR3 is CASSSTAPVSEAFF. CDR3 bases: TGTGCCAGCAGTTCGACAGCCCCCGTCAGTGAAGCTTTCTTT. The chain recombines TRBV6-6 with TRBJ1-1; possible D gene TRBD1, 5 bases. This CDR3 contains 14 residues. V lost 4 bases and J lost 7, with 16 bases in between. Per the germline V gene, CDR1 is MNHNY and CDR2 is SVGAGI (reference sequence).

This clone showed up just once. This sequence joins TRBV2 and TRBJ1-5; D possibly corresponds to TRBD1 (5 bases). Trimming pared 6 bases from V and 5 bases from J, leaving 17 bases between. This CDR3 has 15 residues. Germline values: CDR1 SNHLY, CDR2 FYNNEI. The CDR3 DNA sequence: TGTGCCAGCAGCGCGGGGGTAATTTCCTATCAGCCCCAGCATTTT. As protein: CASSAGVISYQPQHF. Full variable domain (remainder filled in from reference TRBV2 and TRBJ1-5): EPEVTQTPSHQVTQMGQEVILRCVPISNHLYFYWYRQILGQKVEFLVSFYNNEISEKSEIFDDQFSVERPDGSNFTLKIRSTKLEDSAMYFCASSAGVISYQPQHFGDGTRLSIL.

V and J are TRBV5-5 and TRBJ2-7; D is uncertain. V lost 0 bases and J 4 bases, leaving 8 bases between the germline ends. The CDR3 runs 13 residues. Per germline, CDR1 SGHKS and CDR2 YYEKEE (reference sequence). DNA of the CDR3: TGTGCCAGCAGCTTGGCCTTGAGGTACGAGCAGTACTTC. Translation: CASSLALRYEQYF.

This clone was picked up one time. The chain couples TRBV13 to TRBJ1-4; D possibly corresponds to TRBD1 (6 bases). CDR3 size: 14 residues. Trimming took off 1 base at V and 8 bases at J, with 11 bases between the two ends. Germline values: CDR1 PRHDT, CDR2 FYEKMQ (reference sequence). The CDR3 coding sequence is TGTGCCAGCAGCTTAGCAGGGGATGACGAAAAACTGTTTTTT. Its protein product is CASSLAGDDEKLFF.